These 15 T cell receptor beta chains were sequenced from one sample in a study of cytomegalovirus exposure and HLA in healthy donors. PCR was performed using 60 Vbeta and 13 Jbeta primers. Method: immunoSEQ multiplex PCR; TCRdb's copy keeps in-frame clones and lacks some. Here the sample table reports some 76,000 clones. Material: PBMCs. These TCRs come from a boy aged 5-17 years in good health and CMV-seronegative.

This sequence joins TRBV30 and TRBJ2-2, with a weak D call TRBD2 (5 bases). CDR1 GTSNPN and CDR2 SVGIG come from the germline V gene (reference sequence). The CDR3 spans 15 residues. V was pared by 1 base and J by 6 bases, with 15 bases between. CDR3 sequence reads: CAWSGTLAFPGELFF. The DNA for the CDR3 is TGTGCCTGGAGTGGAACCCTAGCTTTCCCCGGGGAGCTGTTTTTT.

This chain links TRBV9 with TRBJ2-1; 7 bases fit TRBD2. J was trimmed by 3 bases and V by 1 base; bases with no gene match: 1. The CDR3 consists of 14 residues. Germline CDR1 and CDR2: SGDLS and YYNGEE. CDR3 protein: CASSVRTSYNEQFF. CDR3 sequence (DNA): TGTGCCAGCAGCGTAAGGACTAGCTACAATGAGCAGTTCTTC.

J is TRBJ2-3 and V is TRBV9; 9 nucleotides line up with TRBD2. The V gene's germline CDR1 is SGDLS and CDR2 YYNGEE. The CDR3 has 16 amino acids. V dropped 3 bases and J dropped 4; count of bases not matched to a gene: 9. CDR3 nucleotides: TGTGCCAGCAGCGCTAGCGGGGCCTCCCCTGCAGATACGCAGTATTTT. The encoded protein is CASSASGASPADTQYF.

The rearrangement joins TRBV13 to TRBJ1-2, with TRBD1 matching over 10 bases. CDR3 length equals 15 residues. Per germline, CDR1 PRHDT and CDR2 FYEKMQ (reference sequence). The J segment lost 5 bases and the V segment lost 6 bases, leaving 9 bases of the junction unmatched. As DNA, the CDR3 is TGTGCCAGCAGGAGATCCGGGACAGGGGCTTATGGCTACACCTTC. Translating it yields CASRRSGTGAYGYTF.

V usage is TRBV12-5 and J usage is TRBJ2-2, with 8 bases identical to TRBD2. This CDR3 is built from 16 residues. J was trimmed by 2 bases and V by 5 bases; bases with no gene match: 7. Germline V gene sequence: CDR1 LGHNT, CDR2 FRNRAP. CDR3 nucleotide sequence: TGTGCTAGTGGTCCGGCTAGCGGGCCCAACACCGGGGAGCTGTTTTTT. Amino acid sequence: CASGPASGPNTGELFF.

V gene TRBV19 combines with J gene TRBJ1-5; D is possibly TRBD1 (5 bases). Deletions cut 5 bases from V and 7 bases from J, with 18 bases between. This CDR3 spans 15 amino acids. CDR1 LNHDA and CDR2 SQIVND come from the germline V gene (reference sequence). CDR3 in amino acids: CASSVGTAPSQPQHF. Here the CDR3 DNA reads TGTGCCAGTAGTGTCGGGACTGCCCCATCACAGCCCCAGCATTTT.

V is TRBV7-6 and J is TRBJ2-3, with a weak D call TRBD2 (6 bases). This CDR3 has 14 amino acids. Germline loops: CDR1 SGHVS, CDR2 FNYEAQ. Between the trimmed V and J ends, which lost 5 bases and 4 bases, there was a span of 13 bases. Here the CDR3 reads CASSTWDSPDTQYF. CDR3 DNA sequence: TGTGCCAGCAGCACTTGGGACTCCCCAGATACGCAGTATTTT.

This CDR3 reads CASSPHRQIGTANEKLFF. CDR3 nucleotides: TGTGCCAGCAGCCCCCATCGACAAATCGGGACAGCTAATGAAAAACTGTTTTTT. This chain uses TRBV7-8 with TRBJ1-4; 7 positions match TRBD1. The CDR3 is 18 amino acids. Germline CDR1 is SGHVS and CDR2 is FQNEAQ. Trimming at V came to 5 bases and at J to 3 bases, leaving 15 bases not matched to a gene.

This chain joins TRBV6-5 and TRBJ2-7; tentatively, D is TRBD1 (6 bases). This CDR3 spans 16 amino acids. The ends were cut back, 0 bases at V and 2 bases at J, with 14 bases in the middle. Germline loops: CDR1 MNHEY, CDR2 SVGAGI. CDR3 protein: CASSYSSSGVAYEQYF. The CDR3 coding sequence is TGTGCCAGCAGTTACTCGAGTTCAGGGGTCGCCTACGAGCAGTACTTC.

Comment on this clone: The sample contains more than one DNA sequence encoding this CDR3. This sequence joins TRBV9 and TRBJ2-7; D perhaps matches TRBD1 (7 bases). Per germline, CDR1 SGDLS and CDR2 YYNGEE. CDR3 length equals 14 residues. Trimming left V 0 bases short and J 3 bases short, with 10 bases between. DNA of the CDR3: TGTGCCAGCAGCGTAGGACAGGGAGGCTACGAGCAGTACTTC. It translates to CASSVGQGGYEQYF.

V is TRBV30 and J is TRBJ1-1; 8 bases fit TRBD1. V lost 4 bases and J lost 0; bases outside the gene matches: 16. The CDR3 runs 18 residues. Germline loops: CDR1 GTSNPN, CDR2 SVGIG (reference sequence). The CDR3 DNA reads TGTGCCTGGATCCGACCAGGGGGCGTAGGGAGCATGAACACTGAAGCTTTCTTT. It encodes CAWIRPGGVGSMNTEAFF.

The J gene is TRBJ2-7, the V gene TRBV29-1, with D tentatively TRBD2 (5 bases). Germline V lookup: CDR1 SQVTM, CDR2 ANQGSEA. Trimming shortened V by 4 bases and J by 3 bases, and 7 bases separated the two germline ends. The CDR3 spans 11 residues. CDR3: CSVGGLYEQYF. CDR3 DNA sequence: TGCAGCGTTGGCGGGCTCTACGAGCAGTACTTC.

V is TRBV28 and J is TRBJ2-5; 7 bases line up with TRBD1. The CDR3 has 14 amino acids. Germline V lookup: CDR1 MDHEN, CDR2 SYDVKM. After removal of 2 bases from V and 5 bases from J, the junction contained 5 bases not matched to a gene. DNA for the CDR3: TGTGCCAGCAGTTTACAAGGGGGCCCTGAGACCCAGTACTTC. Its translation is CASSLQGGPETQYF.

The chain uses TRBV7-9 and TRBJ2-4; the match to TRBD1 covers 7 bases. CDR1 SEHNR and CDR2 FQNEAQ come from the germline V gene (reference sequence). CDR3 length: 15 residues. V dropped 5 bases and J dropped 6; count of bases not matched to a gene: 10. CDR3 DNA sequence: TGTGCCAGCAGCGTGGGACAGTCTAGGGTAAACATTCAGTACTTC. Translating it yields CASSVGQSRVNIQYF.

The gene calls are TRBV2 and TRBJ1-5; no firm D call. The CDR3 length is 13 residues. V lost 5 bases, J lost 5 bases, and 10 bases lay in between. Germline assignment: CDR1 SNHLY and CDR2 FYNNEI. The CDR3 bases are TGTGCCAGCAGTCTATTACTGGATCAGCCCCAGCATTTT. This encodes CASSLLLDQPQHF.